Listed here is a single T cell receptor beta chain. This clonotype has a count of ten or more. The clone's antigen remains unknown. The record has no base qualities; no much larger clone is one base away. Libraries were prepared through multiplex PCR. The sequencing machine was an Illumina HiSeq 4000. iRepertoire HTBI primers and Arm-PCR amplification of CDR3 regions were used to construct TCR beta libraries. PCR products were gel purified before sequencing. Concerning the study's data processing: Across samples, around 58 TRBV and roughly 15 TRBJ segments were identified and used for gene usage analysis of CDR3 amino acid clonotypes. COPE and FqMerger were used to merge the filtered high-quality paired reads into contigs. BLAST was used to align contigs to IMGT TRBV, TRBD and TRBJ reference genes, and CDR3 was defined according to IMGT. Any clonotype with a frequency above 0.1% was classified as a highly expanded clone. Shannon entropy served as the measure of repertoire diversity, while the Gini coefficient captured V-J evenness. A clonotype was considered public if more than one individual shared it. TCRdb passed the public sequencing reads through fastp at Q25 and MiXCR, retaining productive beta sequences. Each CDR3 protein appears once, grouped with its most common genes and DNA. The V and J calls were not made by the authors but by TCRdb's processing. The sample records around 320,000 distinct CDR3 sequences, 16% of which are singletons. The ten largest account for 25% to 30% of the sample.

The data were obtained in a study of regulatory T cells in long-lasting Graves disease (dated by TCRdb to about 2021). The study in broad terms: In the newly diagnosed Graves' disease group, patients had been taking antithyroid drugs for less than 3 months. Persistent Graves' disease patients were compared with newly diagnosed Graves' disease patients by peripheral blood TCR sequencing and RNA sequencing. The study was conducted in China and was registered as a clinical trial. A total of roughly 35 samples underwent TCR sequencing: around 13 from persistent and approximately 20 from newly diagnosed Graves' disease patients. Overall study outcomes, separate from this receptor: Sequencing and analysis were restricted to the TCR beta chain. The authors acknowledged the small sample size as a limitation that may reduce accuracy. A larger number of public clonotypes was shared among persistent patients (approximately 2,600) than among newly diagnosed patients (about 990). Persistent disease showed preferential use of TRBV28, TRBJ1-2 and TRBJ2-5, whereas newly diagnosed disease favored TRBV20-1 and TRBJ2-1. Because the primary lesion, thyroid tissue, could not be accessed, the study looked at peripheral blood alone. Compared with newly diagnosed patients, patients with persistent Graves' disease had lower TCR Shannon entropy and fewer highly expanded clones, which suggests clonal expansion.

The time point label for this specimen denotes: newly diagnosed GD, antithyroid drugs for less than 3 months. RNA was extracted from PBMCs in TRIzol for both TCR sequencing and RNA sequencing. The diagnosis of Graves' disease followed American Thyroid Association guidelines. Recruitment of patients was carried out at an endocrinology department in Xi'an, China. From each patient, roughly 9 milliliters of peripheral blood was collected into an EDTA anticoagulant tube. PBMCs were isolated by Ficoll Paque Plus density gradient separation without further T cell sorting. RNA quality was checked with an Agilent 2100 Bioanalyzer and agarose gel, and concentration with a NanoDrop 2000. V is cut by 4 bases and J by 7 bases, and the space between the germline ends is 17 bases. The CDR3 holds 14 amino acids from the cysteine to the phenylalanine. The retained sequence is limited to the CDR3, 42 bases, with the frame set at the first base. The CDR1 and CDR2 encoded by the germline V gene are KGHSH and LQKENI.

In addition, the sample was reused for a study of T cells in Graves' hyperthyroidism and ophthalmopathy. In that second paper, the authors write: Stable Graves' hyperthyroidism was defined as no progression to ophthalmopathy during 18 months of follow-up. Hyperthyroidism patients were aged 18 to 65 years and newly diagnosed, with disease duration of less than 2 months. Patients with uncontrolled infections, other autoimmune diseases, pregnancy or lactation were excluded. Clinical symptoms, serum thyroxine and TRAb, thyroid ultrasound, and orbital computed tomography formed the basis for the diagnoses. The TCR CDR3 was subjected to a first round of RT-PCR using the HTBI primer set and the Qiagen OneStep RT-PCR kit. Most expanded thyroid clonotypes (frequency above 0.001) were also detected in blood, suggesting blood repertoires may reflect thyroid immune responses. Ophthalmopathy was separated from stable hyperthyroidism by a 13 V-J signature model, with approximately 89% sensitivity and roughly 81% specificity obtained in cross-validation and 80%/75% obtained in testing. During validation, the model predicted progression to ophthalmopathy a median of around 6 months ahead of onset, with roughly 65% sensitivity and 72.22% specificity. TCR V-J signatures able to tell the groups apart were searched for in a discovery cohort of approximately 95 patients, of whom 43 had Graves' ophthalmopathy and around 56 had stable Graves' hyperthyroidism. Prospective prediction of ophthalmopathy was tested in an independent validation cohort consisting of fewer than 20 hyperthyroidism patients and approximately 16 patients who later progressed to ophthalmopathy. The 80 to 100 discovery patients were randomly divided into training and test sets at a 7:3 ratio. Thyroid tissue and blood T-cell repertoires from more than 5 Graves' hyperthyroidism patients were also compared in the study. After blood sampling, hyperthyroidism patients were treated with methimazole at a starting dose of 30 mg daily, and ophthalmopathy patients were treated with high-dose intravenous methylprednisolone. The libraries were constructed in a second round of multiplex PCR and then size-selected and purified. The libraries were sequenced on an Illumina HiSeq2000 using paired-end 100 bp reads. SOAPnuke was used to process the raw data, with reads discarded if the reads contained adapters or uncalled bases, had a mean Phred below 15, or lacked an exact constant-primer or identifier match. High-quality paired reads were merged using COPE v1.2.5, and each unique nucleotide sequence was defined as a clonotype. MiTCR v1.1 was used to align clonotypes to the IMGT TRBV, TRBD and TRBJ reference segments. Only V-J combinations with frequency above 0.0001, covering roughly 99% of repertoires, were analysed. A TCS score was defined as the ratio of F50 (clonal expansion) to E x V (chaos), with BLOSUM62-based TCRdist applied between CDR3 peptides within each V-J. Welch's t-statistics and random forest reduced around 520 V-J features to 13, which were used in a naive Bayes classifier (R e1071). Sample size was not statistically predetermined, and investigators were not blinded to group allocation. The paper describes TCR Vbeta CDR3 sequencing of around 130 peripheral blood samples, made up of 43 ophthalmopathy patients, roughly 75 hyperthyroidism patients and around 17 progressor patients.

Recombination linked TRBV18 to TRBJ2-7; the D gene cannot be named for sure. The sequence came from a man aged 35 to 55 with Graves disease. Donor details come from another sample of the same person, matched by shared clones. The specimen comprised peripheral blood mononuclear cells (PBMCs), sampled at new diagnosis, from a patient treated with antithyroid drugs. CDR3 sequence: CASSLEDTYFEQYF. The sequenced DNA is TGTGCCAGCTCACTCGAAGACACGTATTTTGAGCAGTACTTC.